Included here is one T cell receptor (beta chain) sequence, with context. Per the study methods: Amplified reference gene primers provided the basis for estimating nucleated cell counts. The protocol was immunoSEQ multiplex PCR, while the TCRdb copy is restricted to in-frame clones and leaves out a portion. D and trimming were read from the DNA, whereas the V and J calls and clone size are those reported in that table. The sample consists of 260,000 or so clones, over 75% of them appearing once. The germline gives CDR1 SNHLY, CDR2 FYNNEI. The germline V and J ends were trimmed by 2 bases and 1 base, with 21 bases remaining between them. This CDR3 has 19 residues. The data belong to a study of blood T cell repertoires in COVID-19. Study in general: Italy, Spain and the United States were the sources of the convalescent and acute COVID-19 samples. PBMCs, B-cell-depleted T cells, or T cells were the source of the cDNA or gDNA that made up the material.

Sequencing was carried out using peripheral blood. This chain connects TRBV2 to TRBJ1-5, with D perhaps TRBD1 (5 bases). The source of this sequence is a human donor in a cohort sampled during active COVID-19. The CDR3 bases are TGTGCCAGCAGTGAACATTATGGGGCCGTATACCAAAGCAATCAGCCCCAGCATTTT. This sequence encodes CASSEHYGAVYQSNQPQHF.